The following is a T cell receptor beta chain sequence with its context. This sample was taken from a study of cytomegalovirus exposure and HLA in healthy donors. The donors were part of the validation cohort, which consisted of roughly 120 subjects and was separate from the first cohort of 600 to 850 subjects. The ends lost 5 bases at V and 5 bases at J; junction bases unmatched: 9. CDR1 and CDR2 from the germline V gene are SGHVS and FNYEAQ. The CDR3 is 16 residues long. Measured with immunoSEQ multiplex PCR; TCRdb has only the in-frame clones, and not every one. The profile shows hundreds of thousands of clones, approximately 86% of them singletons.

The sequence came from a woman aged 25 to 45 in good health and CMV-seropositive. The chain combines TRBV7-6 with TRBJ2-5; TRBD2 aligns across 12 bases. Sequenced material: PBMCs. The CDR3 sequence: CASSPRLAGDLETQYF. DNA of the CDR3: TGTGCCAGCAGCCCTAGACTAGCGGGAGATTTGGAGACCCAGTACTTC. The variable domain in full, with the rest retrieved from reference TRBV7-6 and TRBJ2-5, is GAGVSQSPRYKVTKRGQDVALRCDPISGHVSLYWYRQALGQGPEFLTYFNYEAQQDKSGLPNDRFSAERPEGSISTLTIQRTEQRDSAMYRCASSPRLAGDLETQYFGPGTRLLVL.